This TCR beta chain stems from a study of cytomegalovirus exposure and HLA in healthy donors. Study observations and caveats: As a later analysis revealed, the rate of TCR association differed by HLA locus, with DRB1 most and HLA-C fewest. What a later analysis showed was that several of the most significant clusters appeared linked to common viral pathogens.

V was shortened by 5 bases and J by 5 bases, with 18 bases between the two germline ends. Germline V lookup: CDR1 SGHNT, CDR2 YENEEA. This CDR3 comprises 16 residues. In the case of this clone: Its antigen is still unknown.

Vbeta (60) and Jbeta (13) primers were used in the PCR. Here immunoSEQ multiplex PCR was the method, and the copy in TCRdb shows in-frame clones only, minus some. The sample shows 100,000 to 150,000 clones, approximately 82% of them seen only once. The chain uses TRBV11-3 and TRBJ2-2, with D perhaps matching TRBD2 (7 bases). The sequence derives from a woman aged 18-29 years in good health and CMV-seropositive. Sequenced input: PBMCs. CDR3 sequence: CASSPVGGARTGELFF. CDR3 DNA sequence: TGTGCCAGCAGCCCGGTAGGGGGGGCCAGGACCGGGGAGCTGTTTTTT. Supplemented by reference TRBV11-3 and TRBJ2-2, the full variable domain reads EAGVVQSPRYKIIEKKQPVAFWCNPISGHNTLYWYLQNLGQGPELLIRYENEEAVDDSQLPKDRFSAERLKGVDSTLKIQPAELGDSAVYLCASSPVGGARTGELFFGEGSRLTVL.